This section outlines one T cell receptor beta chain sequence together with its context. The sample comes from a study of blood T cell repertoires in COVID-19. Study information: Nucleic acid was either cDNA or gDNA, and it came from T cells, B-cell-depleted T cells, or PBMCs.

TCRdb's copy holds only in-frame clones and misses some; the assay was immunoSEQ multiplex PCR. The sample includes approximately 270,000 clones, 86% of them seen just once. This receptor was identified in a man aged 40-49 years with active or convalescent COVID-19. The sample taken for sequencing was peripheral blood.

CDR3 residues: CASSLDRGLLTETQYF. CDR3 nucleotide sequence: TGTGCCAGCAGCTTAGATAGGGGGCTTTTAACGGAGACCCAGTACTTC. This chain links TRBV7-2 with TRBJ2-5, with 7 bases that match TRBD1. With V trimmed by 1 base and J by 5 bases, 10 bases remained unmatched. The CDR3 is 16 amino acids. From germline, CDR1 is SGHTA and CDR2 FQGNSA.